Each of the 16 T cell receptor beta chains below was sequenced from the same sample in a study of blood T cell repertoires in COVID-19. Clones were sequenced by immunoSEQ multiplex PCR, and TCRdb holds only the in-frame ones, with some missing. In the table there are roughly 220,000 clones, 84% of which are singletons. The sample was peripheral blood. These receptors were collected from a woman aged 55 to 70 with acute or convalescent COVID-19.

This chain's CDR3 is CASSVVGDTEAFF. CDR3 bases: TGTGCCAGCAGCGTAGTCGGGGACACTGAAGCTTTCTTT. The chain links TRBV9 to TRBJ1-1; D not resolved. Trimming cost V 0 bases and J 3 bases, with 6 bases left between them. Per germline, CDR1 SGDLS and CDR2 YYNGEE. CDR3 length: 13 amino acids.

CDR3 sequence (DNA): TGTGCCAGCAGTTACACTCCGGCCATATCGGGTGAGCAGTTCTTC. Translating it yields CASSYTPAISGEQFF. The genes are TRBV6-5 and TRBJ2-1; D unclear. V lost 2 bases and J lost 9, with 17 bases in between. Germline CDR1 reads MNHEY; CDR2 reads SVGAGI. The length of the CDR3 is 15 residues.

This rearrangement joins TRBV5-1 to TRBJ2-2, with 9 bases lining up with TRBD1. V lost 4 bases, J lost 4 bases, and 20 bases stayed unmatched. CDR3 length: 20 residues. Germline V gene lookup returns CDR1 SGHRS and CDR2 YFSETQ. CDR3 bases: TGCGCCAGCAGCACGTACGGGACAGGGTTCTCTTCGCGTCCCACCGGGGAGCTGTTTTTT. Protein sequence: CASSTYGTGFSSRPTGELFF.

J is TRBJ1-1 and V is TRBV4-2, with 7 bases that match TRBD1. Per germline, CDR1 LGHNA and CDR2 YNFKEQ. The V gene end was trimmed by 2 bases and the J gene end by 5 bases; junction bases not matched to a gene: 5. This CDR3 is built from 14 residues. The CDR3 DNA sequence: TGTGCCAGCAGCCAAAAAACAGGGGTGACTGAAGCTTTCTTT. Amino acid sequence: CASSQKTGVTEAFF.

The chain uses TRBV9 and TRBJ1-3; no definite D call. The germline V and J ends were trimmed by 0 bases and 0 bases, with 4 bases remaining between them. Germline CDR1 and CDR2: SGDLS and YYNGEE. CDR3 length: 14 residues. The CDR3 spells CASSVARSGNTIYF. The CDR3, as DNA: TGTGCCAGCAGCGTAGCTCGCTCTGGAAACACCATATATTTT.

V usage is TRBV3-1 (or the pseudogene TRBV3-2) and J usage is TRBJ1-2; no definite D call. V was cut by 5 bases and J by 5 bases, with 12 bases left in between. The CDR3 spans 13 residues. Germline lookup yields CDR1 LGHDT and CDR2 YNNKEL (reference sequence). In nucleotides, the CDR3 is TGTGCCAGCAGCGAGGGTTTAGGGTATGGCTACACCTTC. It specifies CASSEGLGYGYTF.

This chain links TRBV7-9 with TRBJ2-7; D possibly corresponds to TRBD2 (7 bases). Germline lookup yields CDR1 SEHNR and CDR2 FQNEAQ (reference sequence). Between the trimmed V and J ends, which lost 5 bases and 2 bases, there was a span of 19 bases. The CDR3 totals 16 residues. CDR3 coding DNA: TGTGCCAGCAGCCCCCGGCCGGGGGGCCCTACCTACGAGCAGTACTTC. Its protein is CASSPRPGGPTYEQYF.

The genes are TRBV19 and TRBJ1-5; D is perhaps TRBD1 (6 bases). The V gene's germline CDR1 is LNHDA and CDR2 SQIVND (reference sequence). This CDR3 has 15 amino acids. V lost 4 bases, J lost 6 bases, and 16 bases lay in between. In DNA, the CDR3 is TGTGCCAGTAGTACCCCCGGGACACCGGCTCAGCCCCAGCATTTT. Translated: CASSTPGTPAQPQHF.

Only a few counts were recorded for this clone. The chain combines TRBV5-4 with TRBJ2-1; the match to TRBD2 covers 14 bases. This CDR3 is 16 amino acids long. The V gene's germline CDR1 is SGHNT and CDR2 YYREEE (reference sequence). V was pared by 4 bases and J by 8 bases, with 8 bases of the junction left unmatched. In DNA form, the CDR3 reads TGTGCCAGCAGCCCCGGCGGACTAGCGGGGGGCGATGAGCAGTTCTTC. As protein: CASSPGGLAGGDEQFF.

CDR3 DNA: TGTGCCAGCAGCTTAGACAGGGGACAGTTCTACGAGCAGTACTTC. Protein sequence: CASSLDRGQFYEQYF. The V call is TRBV7-2, the J call TRBJ2-7, with 7 nucleotides matching TRBD1. The CDR3 loop spans 15 amino acids. Germline V gene lookup returns CDR1 SGHTA and CDR2 FQGNSA. J gave up 3 bases and V 1 base, and 6 bases lay outside the gene matches.

This sequence joins TRBV5-4 and TRBJ2-7; 8 positions agree with TRBD2. Germline loops: CDR1 SGHNT, CDR2 YYREEE (reference sequence). The CDR3 length is 13 residues. V shed 4 bases, J shed 5 bases, and the junction held 5 bases outside the gene matches. CDR3 in amino acids: CASSPTSDDEQYF. CDR3 coding DNA: TGTGCCAGCAGCCCGACTAGCGACGACGAGCAGTACTTC.

This clone has a single count. The chain uses TRBV7-8 and TRBJ1-6; D not certain. There are 15 residues in the CDR3. V was clipped by 4 bases and J by 1 base, with 8 bases between them. Looked up from germline, CDR1 is SGHVS and CDR2 is FQNEAQ. The CDR3 protein is CASSSQQSYNSPLHF. The DNA for the CDR3 is TGTGCCAGCAGCTCCCAACAATCCTATAATTCACCCCTCCACTTT.

The gene calls are TRBV4-3 and TRBJ2-1; 9 positions agree with TRBD1. Germline trimming cut 1 base from V and 0 bases from J; bases unmatched to any gene: 7. The CDR3 runs to 18 residues. CDR1 LGHNA and CDR2 YSLEER come from the germline V gene. CDR3 DNA: TGCGCCAGCAGCCAAGGAGGTCGGACAGGGGACTCCTACAATGAGCAGTTCTTC. This gives the protein CASSQGGRTGDSYNEQFF.

The chain uses TRBV24-1 and TRBJ1-2; the D gene is possibly TRBD1 (5 bases). The germline CDR1 and CDR2 sequences are KGHDR and SFDVKD. Between the trimmed V and J ends, which lost 2 bases and 3 bases, there was a span of 6 bases. The length of the CDR3 is 13 residues. CDR3 amino acids: CATSDSRDYGYTF. DNA for the CDR3: TGTGCCACCAGTGATTCCAGGGACTATGGCTACACCTTC.

J is TRBJ1-2 and V is TRBV10-3; D gene uncertain. Germline V CDR1 and CDR2: ENHRY, SYGVKD. V was shortened by 7 bases and J by 2 bases, with 11 bases between the two germline ends. The CDR3 contains 13 residues. The CDR3 loop reads CAITREENYGYTF. The CDR3 bases are TGTGCCATCACACGGGAGGAAAACTATGGCTACACCTTC.

This clone was observed at least ten times. CDR3 in amino acids: CASSSQVFSGNTIYF. The CDR3 DNA is TGTGCCAGCAGCTCCCAGGTCTTCTCTGGAAACACCATATATTTT. The chain combines TRBV7-2 with TRBJ1-3; unclear D gene. V was shortened by 4 bases and J by 0 bases, with 10 bases between the two germline ends. This CDR3 is built from 15 residues. Germline V CDR1 and CDR2: SGHTA, FQGNSA.